This T cell receptor (beta chain) was obtained from a study of T cells after yellow fever vaccination (dated by TCRdb to between 2018 and 2021). Some background on the complete study: The SMART-Seq v4 Ultra Low Input RNA kit was used to prepare libraries from fractions with low cell numbers. To follow T-cell clones before and after primary and booster YFV17D yellow fever vaccination, bulk TCR alpha and beta repertoires were sequenced over time. The cohort comprised two healthy male donors, one aged 18 to 29 and one aged 30 to 40 years. Bulk PBMC replicates and cell subsets were isolated from blood drawn at multiple timepoints before and after both primary and secondary immunization. Beyond this particular receptor, the publication reports: A small fraction of clonotypes showed up in both the CD4 and CD8 compartments, probably as a result of convergent recombination. The study included only two donors, which limits how far the findings can be generalized. Compared with the primary T-cell response, the secondary T-cell response was faster but weaker, reaching its peak on day 5 rather than on day 15. FACS-sorted repertoires could contain abundant contaminating clonotypes from the bulk population, so computational filtering was required. After the booster, most clones that had expanded after primary vaccination were detected again (roughly 95% of CD4 and around nine tenths of CD8), suggesting broad maintenance of memory.

The treatment or condition label on this specimen signifies: live attenuated yellow fever vaccine strain. At every blood-draw timepoint, two biological replicates of bulk PBMCs were collected. A standard Ficoll-Paque protocol was used to isolate PBMCs from peripheral blood. RNA was extracted with TriZol from bulk PBMCs, CD4 and CD8 fractions, and dextramer-positive and dextramer-negative fractions. This clonotype was detected only a few times. Its binding antigen is unknown. No quality values exist for individual bases; no much larger clone is one base distant. Sequencing took place on an Illumina NovaSeq 6000. Synthesis of TCR cDNA relied on 5'RACE template switching, a step that introduced a universal primer site along with unique molecular identifiers. cDNA synthesis was primed from both the TCR alpha and TCR beta constant segments. Libraries were amplified in two PCR steps, with sample barcodes and sequencing adapters added in the second step. Sequencing of the libraries was done on either Illumina HiSeq 2500 (2x100 bp) or NovaSeq (2x150 bp). The authors' pipeline ran thus. MIGEC handled demultiplexing of reads and collapsing into UMI consensus sequences, while MiXCR performed V(D)J alignment. Vaccine-responding clonotypes were defined with edgeR using replicate PBMC samples, requiring FDR below 0.01 and a log2 fold change above 5 up to day 15. Each bulk clonotype was labeled CD4 or CD8 based on which sequenced repertoire, CD4 or CD8, contained the clonotype at higher abundance. In-frame beta chains were kept once TCRdb had trimmed the public reads at Q25 with fastp and called clones with MiXCR. Each entry merges the rows of one CDR3 protein and shows their most common DNA and genes. The V and J calls and clone size are TCRdb's, not the authors'. The sample includes around 300,000 distinct CDR3 sequences, with over 3.5% observed a single time. Roughly 24% of the sample is held by the ten biggest clonotypes.

The CDR3, cysteine through phenylalanine, is 15 amino acids long. The DNA shown is the 45-base CDR3, in frame from base 1. The junction shows trimming of 0 bases on V and 5 bases on J, plus 12 bases between the germline ends. CDR1 and CDR2 are read off the germline V gene as KGHSH and LQKENI. The sequencing used PBMCs, collected 5 days after the yellow fever booster vaccination. The sequence joins TRBV18 to TRBJ2-3, with the D gene possibly TRBD1 or TRBD2, each one fitting 5 bases. The origin of this receptor is a man between 18 and 35 years old who received the YFV17D yellow fever vaccine. The CDR3 region has the sequence CASSPPTSGQDTQYF. The nucleotide sequence reads as follows: TGTGCCAGCTCACCACCAACGTCGGGGCAAGATACGCAGTATTTT.